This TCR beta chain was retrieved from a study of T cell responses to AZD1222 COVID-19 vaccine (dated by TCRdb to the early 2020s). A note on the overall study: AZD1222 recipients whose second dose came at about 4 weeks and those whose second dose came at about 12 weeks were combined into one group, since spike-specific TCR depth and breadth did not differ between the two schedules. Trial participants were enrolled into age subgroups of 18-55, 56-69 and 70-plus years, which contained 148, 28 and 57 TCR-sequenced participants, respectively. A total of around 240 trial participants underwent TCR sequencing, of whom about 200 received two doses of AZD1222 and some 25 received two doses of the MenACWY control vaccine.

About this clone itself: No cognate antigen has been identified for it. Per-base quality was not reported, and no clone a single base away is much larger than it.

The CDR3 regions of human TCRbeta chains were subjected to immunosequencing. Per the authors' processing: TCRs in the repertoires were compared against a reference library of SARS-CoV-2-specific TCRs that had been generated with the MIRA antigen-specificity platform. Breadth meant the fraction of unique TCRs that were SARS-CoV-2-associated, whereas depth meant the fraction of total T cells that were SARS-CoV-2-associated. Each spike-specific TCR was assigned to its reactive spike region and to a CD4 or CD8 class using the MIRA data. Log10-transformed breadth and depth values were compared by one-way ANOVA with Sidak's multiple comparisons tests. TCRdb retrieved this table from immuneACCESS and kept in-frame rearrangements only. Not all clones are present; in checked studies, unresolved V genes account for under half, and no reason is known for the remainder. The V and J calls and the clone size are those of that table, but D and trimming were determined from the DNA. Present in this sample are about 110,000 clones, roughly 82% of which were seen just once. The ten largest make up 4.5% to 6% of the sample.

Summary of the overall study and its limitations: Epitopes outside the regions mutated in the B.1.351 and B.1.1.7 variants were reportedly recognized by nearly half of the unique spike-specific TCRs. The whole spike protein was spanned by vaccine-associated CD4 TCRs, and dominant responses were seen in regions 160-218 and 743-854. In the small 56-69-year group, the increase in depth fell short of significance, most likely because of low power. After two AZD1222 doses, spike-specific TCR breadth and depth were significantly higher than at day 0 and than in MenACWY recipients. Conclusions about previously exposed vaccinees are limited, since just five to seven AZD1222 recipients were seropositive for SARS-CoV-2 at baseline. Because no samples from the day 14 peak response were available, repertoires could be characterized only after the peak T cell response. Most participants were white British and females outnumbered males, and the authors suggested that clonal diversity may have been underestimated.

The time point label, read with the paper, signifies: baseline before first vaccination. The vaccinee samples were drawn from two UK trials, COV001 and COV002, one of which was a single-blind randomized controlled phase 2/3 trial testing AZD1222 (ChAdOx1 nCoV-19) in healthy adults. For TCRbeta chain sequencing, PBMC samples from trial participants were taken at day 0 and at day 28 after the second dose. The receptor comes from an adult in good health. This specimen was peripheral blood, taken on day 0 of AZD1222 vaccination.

The DNA sequence is TGCGCCAGCAGCCAAACTGTGGCAGGCTCCTACGAGCAGTACTTC. Its product reads: CASSQTVAGSYEQYF. The chain is encoded by TRBV4-3 joined to TRBJ2-7, with no reliable assignment of the D segment. From a lookup of the germline V gene, CDR1 and CDR2 are LGHNA and YSLEER. V is cut by 2 bases and J by 0 bases, and the space between the germline ends is 11 bases. The cysteine opens and the phenylalanine closes a CDR3 of 15 amino acids. Kept here is only the CDR3 DNA, which spans 45 bases and is read in frame from base 1.